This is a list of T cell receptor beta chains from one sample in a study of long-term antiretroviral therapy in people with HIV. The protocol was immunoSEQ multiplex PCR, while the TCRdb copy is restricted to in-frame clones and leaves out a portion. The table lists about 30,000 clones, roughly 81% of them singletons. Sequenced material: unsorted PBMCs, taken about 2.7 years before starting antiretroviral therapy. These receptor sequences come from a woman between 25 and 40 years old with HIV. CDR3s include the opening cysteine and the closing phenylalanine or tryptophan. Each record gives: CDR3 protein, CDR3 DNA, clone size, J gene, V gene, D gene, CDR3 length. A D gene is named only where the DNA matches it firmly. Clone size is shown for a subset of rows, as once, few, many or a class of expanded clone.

CDR3: CASSPQAGQELYGYTF
DNA: TGTGCCAGCAGCCCACAAGCGGGACAGGAATTATATGGCTACACCTTC
size: once
J: TRBJ1-2
V: TRBV5-7
D: TRBD1
length: 16

CDR3: CASSYRDTYEQYF
DNA: TGTGCCAGCAGTTACCGGGACACCTACGAGCAGTACTTC
size: once
J: TRBJ2-7
V: TRBV6-5
D: .
length: 13

CDR3: CASSLRGPQETFF
DNA: TGCGCCAGCAGCTTGAGAGGGCCCCAAGAAACTTTCTTT
size: .
J: TRBJ1-1
V: TRBV5-1
D: .
length: 13

CDR3: CASSNRAREAFF
DNA: TGTGCCAGCAGTAACAGGGCTCGGGAAGCTTTCTTT
size: once
J: TRBJ1-1
V: TRBV2
D: .
length: 12

CDR3: CASSSTLGGQETQYF
DNA: TGTGCCAGCAGCTCCACCCTGGGGGGCCAAGAGACCCAGTACTTC
size: .
J: TRBJ2-5
V: TRBV7-9
D: .
length: 15

CDR3: CASSLFFGTGVQDGYTF
DNA: TGTGCCAGCAGCTTGTTTTTCGGGACAGGGGTCCAAGATGGCTACACCTTC
size: .
J: TRBJ1-2
V: TRBV5-4
D: TRBD1
length: 17

CDR3: CASTNYNQPQHF
DNA: TGTGCCAGCACTAACTACAATCAGCCCCAGCATTTT
size: .
J: TRBJ1-5
V: TRBV2
D: .
length: 12

CDR3: CASSLRRGGSETQYF
DNA: TGCGCCAGCAGCTTGCGGCGGGGGGGGTCAGAGACCCAGTACTTC
size: once
J: TRBJ2-5
V: TRBV5-1
D: TRBD2
length: 15

CDR3: CASSLQGSQETQYF
DNA: TGTGCCAGCAGCTTACAGGGTTCCCAAGAGACCCAGTACTTC
size: .
J: TRBJ2-5
V: TRBV5-5
D: .
length: 14

CDR3: CASSFGAGASGEKLFF
DNA: TGTGCCAGCAGCTTTGGGGCCGGGGCCTCGGGTGAAAAACTGTTTTTT
size: .
J: TRBJ1-4
V: TRBV5-6
D: .
length: 16

CDR3: CASSQVDLGFTRGTQYF
DNA: TGCGCCAGCAGCCAGGTCGACCTAGGCTTTACTAGAGGGACCCAGTACTTC
size: once
J: TRBJ2-5
V: TRBV4-1
D: .
length: 17

CDR3: CASSIGKGLNTEAFF
DNA: TGTGCCAGTAGTATCGGCAAGGGATTGAACACTGAAGCTTTCTTT
size: .
J: TRBJ1-1
V: TRBV19
D: .
length: 15

CDR3: CASSTGTSGVHTQYF
DNA: TGTGCCAGCAGCACCGGGACTAGCGGGGTACATACGCAGTATTTT
size: .
J: TRBJ2-3
V: TRBV2
D: TRBD2
length: 15

CDR3: CSVGGGLEQFF
DNA: TGCAGCGTGGGGGGGGGACTTGAGCAGTTCTTC
size: .
J: TRBJ2-1
V: TRBV29-1
D: TRBD2
length: 11

CDR3: CASSLGGRNYGYTF
DNA: TGTGCCAGCAGTTTAGGGGGACGGAACTATGGCTACACCTTC
size: .
J: TRBJ1-2
V: TRBV27
D: .
length: 14

CDR3: CAWSVISDTQYF
DNA: TGTGCCTGGAGTGTAATATCCGATACGCAGTATTTT
size: .
J: TRBJ2-3
V: TRBV30
D: .
length: 12

CDR3: CASSEDRTNTEAFF
DNA: TGTGCCAGCAGCGAAGACAGGACGAACACTGAAGCTTTCTTT
size: .
J: TRBJ1-1
V: TRBV9
D: .
length: 14

CDR3: CASSYSRAGGQETQYF
DNA: TGTGCCAGCAGTTACTCGCGAGCGGGGGGGCAAGAGACCCAGTACTTC
size: .
J: TRBJ2-5
V: TRBV6-6
D: TRBD2
length: 16

CDR3: CASSLRGVIDGYTF
DNA: TGTGCCAGCAGCCTACGGGGGGTAATCGATGGCTACACCTTC
size: few
J: TRBJ1-2
V: TRBV7-6
D: .
length: 14

CDR3: CASSIPGGGGQPQHF
DNA: TGTGCCAGTAGTATCCCCGGGGGCGGGGGTCAGCCCCAGCATTTT
size: .
J: TRBJ1-5
V: TRBV19
D: .
length: 15

CDR3: CASSRLAGGPNEQFF
DNA: TGTGCCAGCAGTCGACTAGCGGGGGGGCCCAATGAGCAGTTCTTC
size: .
J: TRBJ2-1
V: TRBV6-5
D: TRBD2
length: 15

CDR3: CASSSPIMPYRATQETQYF
DNA: TGTGCCAGCAGTTCACCGATTATGCCCTACAGGGCTACTCAAGAGACCCAGTACTTC
size: .
J: TRBJ2-5
V: TRBV28
D: .
length: 19

CDR3: CATGRQDVRTEAFF
DNA: TGTGCCACCGGGCGACAGGACGTTAGAACTGAAGCTTTCTTT
size: .
J: TRBJ1-1
V: TRBV19
D: .
length: 14

CDR3: CASSLAGTSGYNTQYF
DNA: TGTGCCAGCAGCTTAGCCGGGACTAGCGGGTACAATACGCAGTATTTT
size: once
J: TRBJ2-3
V: TRBV7-2
D: TRBD2
length: 16

CDR3: CASSYSGGSGSPLHF
DNA: TGTGCCAGCAGTTACTCGGGGGGTAGCGGTTCACCCCTCCACTTT
size: .
J: TRBJ1-6
V: TRBV6-5
D: .
length: 15

CDR3: CASSLKRDWVYSNQPQHF
DNA: TGCGCCAGCAGCTTGAAGAGAGACTGGGTCTATAGCAATCAGCCCCAGCATTTT
size: .
J: TRBJ1-5
V: TRBV5-1
D: .
length: 18

CDR3: CASSVGSGAEYYSSGNTIYF
DNA: TGTGCCAGCAGCGTAGGGTCGGGGGCAGAATACTATAGCTCTGGAAACACCATATATTTT
size: .
J: TRBJ1-3
V: TRBV9
D: .
length: 20

CDR3: CSVGGDTQYF
DNA: TGCAGCGTTGGGGGAGATACGCAGTATTTT
size: once
J: TRBJ2-3
V: TRBV29-1
D: .
length: 10

CDR3: CASSKSQPTGELFF
DNA: TGTGCCAGCAGTAAATCCCAGCCCACCGGGGAGCTGTTTTTT
size: .
J: TRBJ2-2
V: TRBV27
D: .
length: 14

CDR3: CAWSPGGGQSNQPQHF
DNA: TGTGCCTGGAGTCCCGGCGGGGGTCAGAGCAATCAGCCCCAGCATTTT
size: .
J: TRBJ1-5
V: TRBV30
D: .
length: 16

CDR3: CASRLQGKGSNEQFF
DNA: TGTGCCAGCAGGCTGCAGGGTAAAGGTAGTAATGAGCAGTTCTTC
size: .
J: TRBJ2-1
V: TRBV27
D: .
length: 15

CDR3: CASSEETNQPQHF
DNA: TGTGCCAGCAGTGAGGAAACGAATCAGCCCCAGCATTTT
size: few
J: TRBJ1-5
V: TRBV2
D: .
length: 13

CDR3: CASSLEPRFYGYTF
DNA: TGTGCCAGCAGTTTAGAACCCCGCTTCTATGGCTACACCTTC
size: .
J: TRBJ1-2
V: TRBV27
D: .
length: 14